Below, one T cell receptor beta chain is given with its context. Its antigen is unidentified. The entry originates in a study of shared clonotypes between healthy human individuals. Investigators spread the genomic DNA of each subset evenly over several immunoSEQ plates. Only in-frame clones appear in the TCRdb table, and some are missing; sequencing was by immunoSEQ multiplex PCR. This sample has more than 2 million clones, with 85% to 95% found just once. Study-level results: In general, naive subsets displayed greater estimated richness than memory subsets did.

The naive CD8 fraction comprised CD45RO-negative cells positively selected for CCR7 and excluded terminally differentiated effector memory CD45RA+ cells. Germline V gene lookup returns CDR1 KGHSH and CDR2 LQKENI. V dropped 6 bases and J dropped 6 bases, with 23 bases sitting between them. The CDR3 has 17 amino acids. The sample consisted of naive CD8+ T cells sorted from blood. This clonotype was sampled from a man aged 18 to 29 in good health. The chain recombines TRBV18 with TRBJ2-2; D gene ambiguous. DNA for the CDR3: TGTGCCAGCTCCCCAGACGTCGGGCGGACGTTAGCCGGGGAGCTGTTTTTT. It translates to CASSPDVGRTLAGELFF.